This T cell receptor (beta chain) was observed in a study of response to subunit inactivated influenza vaccine. Study-level findings and limits: There was a suggestion from the authors that each seasonal influenza vaccination recruits few new T cells.

Each CDR3 protein is one row after TCRdb ran MiXCR on the RT-PCR reads. Here the sample spans more than 550,000 distinct CDR3 sequences, around 11% being singletons. This clonotype occurred many times. Its antigen is still unknown. The germline V and J ends were trimmed by 3 bases and 4 bases, with 13 bases remaining between them. CDR3 length: 15 residues. The material sequenced was PBMCs from blood, taken on the day of vaccination. The V gene is TRBV12-3 or TRBV12-4, the J gene TRBJ2-1, with D tentatively TRBD2 (6 bases). The source is a man between 45 and 60 years old who received an inactivated influenza vaccine. In DNA, the CDR3 is TGTGCCAGCAGTTTTTCCGGGAGTGTTTACAATGAGCAGTTCTTC. As protein: CASSFSGSVYNEQFF.